These 29 T cell receptor beta chains share one sample of origin, sequenced in a study of naive and memory T cell subsets. General study results and limits: A few larger clonotypes appeared in naive repertoires, especially CD8, possibly memory cells re-expressing CD45RA.

Two oligonucleotides, mixed equimolar, formed the beta constant-region primer covering TRBC1 and TRBC2. Ligated cDNA was amplified by four rounds of PCR with nested alpha and beta constant-region primers and SP2. A single record per CDR3 protein comes from TCRdb applying MiXCR to the UMI-ligation and nested PCR reads. The table records about 160,000 distinct CDR3 sequences, approximately 22% of them present only once. These receptors have no identified antigens. The specimen sequenced was naive CD4+ T cells from blood. The receptors come from a human donor in good health.

This clonotype was recorded only once. This rearrangement joins TRBV12-3 or TRBV12-4 to TRBJ2-1, with 10 positions matching TRBD2. V lost 8 bases and J lost 4; bases outside the gene matches: 8. This CDR3 is built from 15 residues. The CDR3 nucleotides read TGTGCCAGCCACTCCCGGACTAGCGGATACAATGAGCAGTTCTTC. Residues: CASHSRTSGYNEQFF.

The V gene is TRBV20-1, the J gene TRBJ2-1; D gene unclear. The CDR3 sequence is 14 residues long. From germline, CDR1 is DFQATT and CDR2 SNEGSKA (reference sequence). Between the trimmed V and J ends, which lost 0 bases and 5 bases, there was a span of 11 bases. The CDR3 protein is CSARDGRTNNEQFF. The CDR3 DNA reads TGCAGTGCTAGAGATGGTAGGACCAACAATGAGCAGTTCTTC.

The chain uses TRBV12-3 or TRBV12-4 and TRBJ1-2; weak D call: TRBD1 (6 bases). V gave up 6 bases and J gave up 6 bases, with 8 bases separating them. This CDR3 has 11 amino acids. CDR3 residues: CASSTGNGYTF. The CDR3 DNA sequence: TGTGCCAGCAGCACAGGGAATGGCTACACCTTC.

The rearrangement links TRBV7-2 to TRBJ1-2; the D gene is possibly TRBD1 (6 bases). This CDR3 contains 15 residues. CDR1 is SGHTA, CDR2 FQGNSA, per germline. V was clipped by 2 bases and J by 2 bases, with 12 bases between them. Written as DNA, the CDR3 is TGTGCCAGCAGCTTATATGACAGGCCCAACTATGGCTACACCTTC. Its protein product is CASSLYDRPNYGYTF.

The V and J genes are TRBV29-1 and TRBJ2-5, with unresolved D. Trimming left V 4 bases short and J 5 bases short, with 11 bases between. Looked up from germline, CDR1 is SQVTM and CDR2 is ANQGSEA. The CDR3 is 12 residues long. CDR3 coding DNA: TGCAGCGTTGTATTCATCCTGGAGACCCAGTACTTC. Translated: CSVVFILETQYF.

This clonotype was seen many times. V usage is TRBV19 and J usage is TRBJ1-1; tentatively, D is TRBD1 (6 bases). The germline V gene has CDR1 LNHDA and CDR2 SQIVND (reference sequence). V was trimmed by 3 bases and J by 0 bases, leaving 11 bases between them. The CDR3 is made up of 15 amino acids. The CDR3 DNA follows: TGTGCCAGTAGTATTACCCCAGGGGTGAACACTGAAGCTTTCTTT. The encoded protein is CASSITPGVNTEAFF.

There are a few counts of this clonotype. The chain carries TRBV3-1 and TRBJ2-7, with 9 nucleotides matching TRBD2. The CDR3 consists of 15 residues. V shed 3 bases and J 3 bases; nucleotides not matched to a gene: 6. CDR1 and CDR2 (germline): LGHDT, YNNKEL (reference sequence). The CDR3 region is CASSQVAGEGYEQYF. The CDR3 DNA follows: TGTGCCAGCAGCCAGGTAGCGGGAGAGGGCTACGAGCAGTACTTC.

This clonotype was counted a few times. The V and J genes are TRBV11-2 and TRBJ2-3; D is uncertain. The V and J ends lost 4 bases and 1 base respectively, with 6 bases between them. The CDR3 has 13 residues. Germline V CDR1 and CDR2: SGHAT, FQNNGV. CDR3 region: CASSSSGTDTQYF. DNA of the CDR3: TGTGCCAGCAGCTCGTCTGGCACAGATACGCAGTATTTT.

This clonotype showed up many times. The CDR3 reads CSGLTDTQYF. CDR3 nucleotide sequence: TGCAGCGGGTTAACAGATACGCAGTATTTT. The V gene is TRBV29-1, the J gene TRBJ2-3; D is undetermined. The CDR3 spans 10 residues. Germline V gene data show CDR1 as SQVTM and CDR2 as ANQGSEA. Trimming pared 7 bases from V and 3 bases from J, leaving 5 bases between.

Only a few counts were recorded for this clonotype. This chain joins TRBV4-2 and TRBJ1-4, with TRBD1 matching 8 bases. Unmatched junction bases numbered 4, after V lost 0 bases and J lost 1 base. From germline, CDR1 is LGHNA and CDR2 YNFKEQ. The CDR3 loop spans 17 amino acids. The CDR3, as DNA: TGTGCCAGCAGCCAAGATACCACAGGGGGAACTAATGAAAAACTGTTTTTT. Its translation is CASSQDTTGGTNEKLFF.

This clonotype was picked up one time. The V gene is TRBV5-1, the J gene TRBJ2-3, with 12 bases that match TRBD1. In germline, CDR1 is SGHRS, CDR2 YFSETQ. The CDR3 contains 16 residues. With 3 bases clipped from V and 5 bases from J, the junction kept 7 bases outside the gene matches. Written as DNA, the CDR3 is TGCGCCAGCAGCTCCCAGGGACAGGGGGCTGGAGATACGCAGTATTTT. Protein sequence: CASSSQGQGAGDTQYF.

V and J are TRBV12-3 or TRBV12-4 and TRBJ1-2; 8 bases agree with TRBD1. The CDR3 length is 19 residues. J gave up 0 bases and V 5 bases, and 17 bases lay outside the gene matches. The CDR3 nucleotides read TGTGCCAGCAGTCCAAGCCAGGGGGCTATAGCTAGCCCTAACTATGGCTACACCTTC. This translates into CASSPSQGAIASPNYGYTF.

The gene calls are TRBV21-1 and TRBJ2-1; the tabulated D call, TRBD1, remains unverified against the DNA. TRBV21-1 is given as a pseudogene. The CDR3 length is 16 residues. The CDR3: CASSSVQGAVNNEQFF. The CDR3, as DNA: TGTGCCAGCAGCAGCGTACAGGGCGCCGTTAACAATGAGCAGTTCTTC.

The genes are TRBV9 and TRBJ2-1; TRBD2 matches 11 bases. This CDR3 is 16 amino acids long. The trim removed 4 bases at V and 4 bases at J, leaving 7 bases unmatched. Per germline, CDR1 SGDLS and CDR2 YYNGEE. CDR3 sequence reads: CASSTSGTSGYNEQFF. CDR3 DNA sequence: TGTGCCAGCAGCACCTCCGGGACTAGCGGATACAATGAGCAGTTCTTC. Complete variable domain (other parts from reference TRBV9 and TRBJ2-1): DSGVTQTPKHLITATGQRVTLRCSPRSGDLSVYWYQQSLDQGLQFLIQYYNGEERAKGNILERFSAQQFPDLHSELNLSSLELGDSALYFCASSTSGTSGYNEQFFGPGTRLTVL.

V usage is TRBV15 and J usage is TRBJ2-1, with 12 bases aligning to TRBD2. This CDR3 is 15 amino acids long. V dropped 8 bases and J dropped 9; count of bases not matched to a gene: 11. From germline, CDR1 is LNHNV and CDR2 YYDKDF (reference sequence). The CDR3 spells CATESRTSGIVEQFF. In nucleotides, the CDR3 is TGTGCCACCGAATCCCGGACTAGCGGGATCGTTGAGCAGTTCTTC. Variable domain in full (rest from reference TRBV15 and TRBJ2-1): DAMVIQNPRYQVTQFGKPVTLSCSQTLNHNVMYWYQQKSSQAPKLLFHYYDKDFNNEADTPDNFQSRRPNTSFCFLDIRSPGLGDTAMYLCATESRTSGIVEQFFGPGTRLTVL.

The chain has TRBV11-2 and TRBJ1-2, with D perhaps TRBD1 (5 bases). There are 14 residues in the CDR3. Trimming left V 1 base short and J 7 bases short, with 13 bases between. CDR1 is SGHAT, CDR2 FQNNGV, per germline. CDR3 nucleotide sequence: TGTGCCAGCAGCTTAGTATCCGGGGCCGGTGGCTACACCTTC. Protein sequence: CASSLVSGAGGYTF.

The J gene is TRBJ2-7, the V gene TRBV4-3; D unclear. The CDR3 length is 15 residues. Germline values: CDR1 LGHNA, CDR2 YSLEER. The ends were cut back, 0 bases at V and 4 bases at J, with 13 bases in the middle. CDR3 sequence reads: CASSQDLFGKYEQYF. The DNA for the CDR3 is TGCGCCAGCAGCCAAGATTTGTTTGGGAAATACGAGCAGTACTTC.

In its sample, this clonotype was seen a few times. The gene calls are TRBV5-1 and TRBJ2-5; the D is unclear. The V end lost 4 bases, the J end lost 3 bases, and 7 bases lay between the germline ends. This CDR3 contains 12 residues. Looked up from germline, CDR1 is SGHRS and CDR2 is YFSETQ. The CDR3 loop reads CASSHEEETQYF. The CDR3 DNA reads TGCGCCAGCAGCCACGAAGAAGAGACCCAGTACTTC.

The sample holds a few counts of this clonotype. The chain employs TRBV28 and TRBJ2-5, with 11 bases that match TRBD2. CDR1 is MDHEN, CDR2 SYDVKM, per germline. Losses at the gene ends were 3 bases for V and 5 bases for J; bases not matched to a gene: 5. The CDR3 sequence is 15 residues long. The CDR3 spells CASSLVLAGAETQYF. Written as DNA, the CDR3 is TGTGCCAGCAGTTTGGTACTAGCGGGAGCTGAGACCCAGTACTTC.

This clonotype was counted once. The germline gene is not matched at one end of the junction; a read error may be the cause. This chain links TRBV6-6 with TRBJ2-5; D not resolved. In germline, CDR1 is MNHNY, CDR2 SVGAGI (reference sequence). The CDR3 spans 14 residues. CDR3 coding DNA: TGTGCCAGCAGTTACTCGACTTCTCCCCTCCCCCCTCGCTTC. Protein: CASSYSTSPLPPRF.

V and J are TRBV11-1 and TRBJ2-7; D call uncertain. V shed 4 bases and J shed 5 bases, with 6 bases lying between them. From germline, CDR1 is SGHAT and CDR2 FQDESV (reference sequence). This CDR3 spans 11 amino acids. This CDR3 reads CASSSAHEQYF. The CDR3 DNA reads as TGTGCCAGCAGCTCCGCCCACGAGCAGTACTTC.

This sequence joins TRBV20-1 and TRBJ2-3; 7 bases fit TRBD2. J gave up 2 bases and V 6 bases, and 11 bases lay outside the gene matches. The CDR3 totals 15 residues. The germline V gene has CDR1 DFQATT and CDR2 SNEGSKA (reference sequence). CDR3 loop: CSATSPLADTDTQYF. In nucleotides, the CDR3 is TGCAGTGCAACCTCCCCCCTAGCGGACACAGATACGCAGTATTTT.

This rearrangement joins TRBV7-9 to TRBJ1-5; D is undetermined. From germline, CDR1 is SEHNR and CDR2 FQNEAQ (reference sequence). This CDR3 is 15 amino acids long. Trimming left V 0 bases short and J 0 bases short, with 6 bases between. CDR3 sequence: CASSLAAGSNQPQHF. The CDR3 DNA is TGTGCCAGCAGCTTAGCCGCGGGTAGCAATCAGCCCCAGCATTTT.

The chain links TRBV6-5 to TRBJ2-1; 10 bases map to TRBD2. The CDR3 is 18 amino acids. The V and J ends lost 5 bases and 7 bases, in that order; junction bases with no gene match: 17. The germline V gene encodes CDR1 MNHEY and CDR2 SVGAGI. The CDR3 nucleotides read TGTGCCAGCAGTCACCTAAATGGACTAGCGGAGAGGATGAATGAGCAGTTCTTC. The encoded protein is CASSHLNGLAERMNEQFF.

J is TRBJ2-1 and V is TRBV6-6; no firm D call. CDR1 is MNHNY and CDR2 is SVGAGI in the germline V gene (reference sequence). This CDR3 region has 12 residues. The V end was cut by 2 bases, the J end by 7 bases, with 6 bases between. Here the CDR3 reads CASSYPKNEQFF. The CDR3 bases are TGTGCCAGCAGTTACCCGAAAAATGAGCAGTTCTTC.

This rearrangement joins TRBV5-1 to TRBJ2-1, with D tentatively TRBD2 (5 bases). V lost 1 base and J lost 9, with 23 bases in between. Germline CDR1 reads SGHRS; CDR2 reads YFSETQ. The CDR3 spans 17 residues. CDR3 region: CASSLKARVGGISEQFF. The CDR3 coding sequence is TGCGCCAGCAGCTTGAAGGCGCGGGTCGGCGGCATAAGTGAGCAGTTCTTC.

This clonotype has a count of ten or more. The chain joins TRBV20-1 to TRBJ2-5; 8 bases map to TRBD2. The CDR3 loop spans 14 amino acids. After removal of 3 bases from V and 4 bases from J, the junction contained 7 bases not matched to a gene. CDR1 DFQATT and CDR2 SNEGSKA come from the germline V gene (reference sequence). The CDR3 DNA reads TGCAGTGCTAGTCTAGCGGGCGTGCGAGAGACCCAGTACTTC. It translates to CSASLAGVRETQYF.

This clonotype occurred a few times. The J gene is TRBJ2-3, the V gene TRBV19; no clear D gene. In germline, CDR1 is LNHDA, CDR2 SQIVND (reference sequence). Trimming took off 0 bases at V and 6 bases at J, with 16 bases between the two ends. The CDR3 sequence is 16 residues long. The CDR3 loop is CASSIDRAPRADTQYF. The CDR3 nucleotides are TGTGCCAGTAGTATAGATAGGGCACCACGCGCGGATACGCAGTATTTT.

The chain joins TRBV29-1 to TRBJ1-2, with 9 positions matching TRBD1. The germline gives CDR1 SQVTM, CDR2 ANQGSEA. The CDR3 contains 14 residues. Germline trimming cut 3 bases from V and 1 base from J; bases unmatched to any gene: 3. Here the CDR3 DNA reads TGCAGCGTTGAGGGACAGGGACTTAACTATGGCTACACCTTC. Translation gives CSVEGQGLNYGYTF. The full variable domain, rest sourced from reference TRBV29-1 and TRBJ1-2, is SAVISQKPSRDICQRGTSLTIQCQVDSQVTMMFWYRQQPGQSLTLIATANQGSEATYESGFVIDKFPISRPNLTFSTLTVSNMSPEDSSIYLCSVEGQGLNYGYTFGSGTRLTVV.